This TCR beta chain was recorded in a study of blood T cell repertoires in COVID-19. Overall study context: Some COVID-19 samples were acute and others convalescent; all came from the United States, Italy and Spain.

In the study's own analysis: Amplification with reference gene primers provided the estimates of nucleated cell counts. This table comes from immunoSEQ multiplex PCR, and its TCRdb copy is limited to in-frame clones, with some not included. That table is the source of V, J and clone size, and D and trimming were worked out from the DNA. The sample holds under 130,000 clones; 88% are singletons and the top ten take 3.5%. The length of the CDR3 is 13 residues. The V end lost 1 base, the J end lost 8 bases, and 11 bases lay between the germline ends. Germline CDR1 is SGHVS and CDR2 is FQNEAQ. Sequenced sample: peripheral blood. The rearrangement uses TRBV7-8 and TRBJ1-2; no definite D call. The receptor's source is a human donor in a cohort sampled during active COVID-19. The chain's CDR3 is CASSLGAPVGYTF. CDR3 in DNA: TGTGCCAGCAGCTTAGGGGCCCCGGTCGGCTACACCTTC.